This T cell receptor (beta chain) was profiled in a study of blood T cells in healthy people across ages. This clonotype came up a few times. A sample-barcoded 5' primer and a J-beta primer mix were used in a second PCR of roughly 7 to 11 cycles. Via MiXCR, TCRdb re-called the 5' RACE reads, giving one row per CDR3 protein. Of 550,000 to 750,000 distinct CDR3 sequences in the sample, 21% are singletons; the top ten hold 3.5% to 4%. Losses at the gene ends were 6 bases for V and 5 bases for J; bases not matched to a gene: 7. Germline V lookup: CDR1 SEHNR, CDR2 FQNEAQ (reference sequence). The CDR3 sequence is 15 residues long.

Specimen: blood. The genes are TRBV7-9 and TRBJ2-1; 10 nucleotides align to TRBD1. The origin of this receptor is a man in his sixties or seventies in good health. In DNA form, the CDR3 reads TGTGCCAGCAGATCACCGGGACAGGGGAACAATGAGCAGTTCTTC. Protein sequence: CASRSPGQGNNEQFF.